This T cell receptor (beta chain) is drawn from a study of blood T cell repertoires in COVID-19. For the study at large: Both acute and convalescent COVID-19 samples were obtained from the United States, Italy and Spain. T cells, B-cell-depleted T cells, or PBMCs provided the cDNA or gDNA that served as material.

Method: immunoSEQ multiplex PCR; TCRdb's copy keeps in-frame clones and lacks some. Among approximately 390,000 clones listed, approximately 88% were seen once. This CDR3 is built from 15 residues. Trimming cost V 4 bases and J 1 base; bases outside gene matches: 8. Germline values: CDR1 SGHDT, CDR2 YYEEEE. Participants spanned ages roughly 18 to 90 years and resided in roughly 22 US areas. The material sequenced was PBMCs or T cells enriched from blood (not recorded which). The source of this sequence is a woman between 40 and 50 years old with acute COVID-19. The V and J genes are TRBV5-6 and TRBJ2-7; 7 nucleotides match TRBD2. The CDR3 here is CASSLTSVWSYEQYF. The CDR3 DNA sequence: TGTGCCAGCAGCCTAACTAGCGTTTGGTCCTACGAGCAGTACTTC.